The rows below give T cell receptor beta chains drawn from one sample of a study of Ad26.COV2.S vaccination and SARS-CoV-2 variants. TCRdb's copy holds only in-frame clones and misses some; the assay was immunoSEQ multiplex PCR. The sample comprises over 400,000 clones, approximately 92% of which are singletons, and around 1.8% rests with the top ten. Sequenced material: peripheral blood, taken in a trial of Ad26.COV2.S vaccine versus placebo. All receptors come from a person aged 18 to 65 who received the Ad26.COV2.S COVID-19 vaccine or a placebo. Each CDR3 is given with its conserved first and last residue. A D gene is named only where the DNA matches it firmly. Expanded clones are given a class, and other clones once, few, many or no size at all.

TRBD2	TRBV15	17	-	TRBJ2-1	TGTGCCACCAGCAGAGATAAACTAGCGGATTCCTACAATGAGCAGTTCTTC	CATSRDKLADSYNEQFF
-	TRBV6-5	14	many	TRBJ2-7	TGTGCCAGCAATGCCGGACGGCCCTTTAACGAGCAGTACTTC	CASNAGRPFNEQYF
TRBD2	TRBV2	18	-	TRBJ2-1	TGTGCCAGCAGTGAAGTGGTGACTAGCGGGGTCCTATACAATGAGCAGTTCTTC	CASSEVVTSGVLYNEQFF
TRBD1	TRBV10-1	14	-	TRBJ1-1	TGCGCCAGCAGTCGGGACAGGAAGAACACTGAAGCTTTCTTT	CASSRDRKNTEAFF
-	TRBV29-1	13	-	TRBJ1-2	TGCAGCATCGGACGCCTGAATGATTATGGCTACACCTTC	CSIGRLNDYGYTF
-	TRBV9	15	-	TRBJ1-2	TGTGCCAGCAGCTCCAAGATTGGTGAAAACTATGGCTACACCTTC	CASSSKIGENYGYTF
-	TRBV30	16	-	TRBJ1-6	TGTGCCTGGAGTGTAATCTGGACAGCAGATAATTCACCCCTCCACTTT	CAWSVIWTADNSPLHF
-	TRBV23-1	15	-	TRBJ1-5	TGCGCCAGCAGTCAATTAGGGTTAGGGGAGCAGCCCCAGCATTTT	CASSQLGLGEQPQHF
-	TRBV4-3	16	once	TRBJ2-2	TGCGCCAGCAGCCAAGCTACAGGGAGAGGAGTAGGGGAGCTGTTTTTT	CASSQATGRGVGELFF
-	TRBV19	12	-	TRBJ2-7	TGTGCCAGTAACAATGGGGGTGACGAGCAGTACTTC	CASNNGGDEQYF
-	TRBV9	19	-	TRBJ1-2	TGTGCCAGCAGCGGACCCGAAACACTCAGGGAGAAGAGGATCTATGGCTACACCTTC	CASSGPETLREKRIYGYTF
TRBD1	TRBV7-2	15	-	TRBJ1-3	TGTGCCAGCAGCTTATCAGGGGGCCCTGGAAACACCATATATTTT	CASSLSGGPGNTIYF
-	TRBV19	15	-	TRBJ2-1	TGTGCCAGTAGTATAGTGGGCGTAGCTGTTAATGAGCAGTTCTTC	CASSIVGVAVNEQFF
TRBD1	TRBV6-4	15	few	TRBJ2-2	TGTGCCAGCAGTGTTACAGGGGAGAACACCGGGGAGCTGTTTTTT	CASSVTGENTGELFF
TRBD1	TRBV30	15	-	TRBJ1-1	TGTGCCTGGAGTTCTGGGACAGATATGAACACTGAAGCTTTCTTT	CAWSSGTDMNTEAFF
-	TRBV7-6	13	-	TRBJ1-1	TGTGCCAGCAGCCCGGAGAGAAACACTGAAGCTTTCTTT	CASSPERNTEAFF
-	TRBV27	15	-	TRBJ2-2	TGTGCCAGCAGTTTATCGGGGCTTCCCACCGGGGAGCTGTTTTTT	CASSLSGLPTGELFF
-	TRBV6-5	15	-	TRBJ1-6	TGTGCCAGCAGTAAGGACAGCTCCTATAATTCACCCCTCCACTTT	CASSKDSSYNSPLHF
-	TRBV9	15	-	TRBJ1-3	TGTGCCAGCAGCGCAGGAAGTTTCTCTGGAAACACCATATATTTT	CASSAGSFSGNTIYF
-	TRBV19	15	-	TRBJ1-5	TGTGCCAGTATCCGGGCAGCCGATAGCAATCAGCCCCAGCATTTT	CASIRAADSNQPQHF
TRBD2	TRBV28	14	-	TRBJ2-3	TGTGCCAGCAGTCCAGCGGGGGGAGCAGATACGCAGTATTTT	CASSPAGGADTQYF
-	TRBV19	14	once	TRBJ1-5	TGTGCCAGTAGCGGGACTGGGTGGGATCAGCCCCAGCATTTT	CASSGTGWDQPQHF
TRBD2	TRBV7-6	16	once	TRBJ2-7	TGTGCCAGCAGTAATAGCGGGGGGCCTGATTCCTACGAGCAGTACTTC	CASSNSGGPDSYEQYF
TRBD2	TRBV6-6	15	once	TRBJ2-3	TGTGCCAGCAGTTCCATAGCGGGGGACACAGATACGCAGTATTTT	CASSSIAGDTDTQYF
-	TRBV19	18	-	TRBJ1-2	TGTGCCAGCTCCAGCGGGACCCCCCCACGGTTTTCATCATATGGCTACACCTTC	CASSSGTPPRFSSYGYTF
-	TRBV18	13	-	TRBJ1-2	TGTGCCAGCTCTCCAGGGACGGTCTATGGCTACACCTTC	CASSPGTVYGYTF
-	TRBV5-6	11	-	TRBJ2-7	TGTGCCAGCAGCTTGCCCCACGAGCAGTACTTC	CASSLPHEQYF
-	TRBV11-2	16	-	TRBJ2-7	TGTGCCAGCAGCTTAGCTCCTTTGGGCAGCTCCTACGAGCAGTACTTC	CASSLAPLGSSYEQYF
TRBD1	TRBV12-5	15	-	TRBJ2-1	TGTGTTAGTGGTGCGGGACAGGGGTCCTGGAATGAGCAGTTCTTC	CVSGAGQGSWNEQFF
-	TRBV10-1	15	-	TRBJ2-5	TGCGCCAGCAGTGACCGGGACTCCCCGGGTGAGACCCAGTACTTC	CASSDRDSPGETQYF
-	TRBV18	15	-	TRBJ1-1	TGTGCCAGCTCACCAGTGAACAGCTTCAACACTGAAGCTTTCTTT	CASSPVNSFNTEAFF
TRBD1	TRBV12-5	20	-	TRBJ1-5	TGTGCTAGTGGTTTGGCAACCTGGGGGGACAGGGGCCACCACAATCAGCCCCAGCATTTT	CASGLATWGDRGHHNQPQHF
TRBD1	TRBV19	19	-	TRBJ2-3	TGTGCCAGTAGTATATTGTCCACAGGGGATTCAGGGAGCCTTGGTACGCAGTATTTT	CASSILSTGDSGSLGTQYF
-	TRBV19	15	-	TRBJ2-1	TGTGCCAGTAGTGCCTTTTGGGGGGCCTACAATGAGCAGTTCTTC	CASSAFWGAYNEQFF
-	TRBV7-2	16	-	TRBJ2-6	TGTGCCAGCAGCCCGGTAGGGAGCTCTGGGGCCAACGTCCTGACTTTC	CASSPVGSSGANVLTF
-	TRBV18	15	-	TRBJ1-5	TGTGCCAGCTCACCAAGCGGGGATAGCAATCAGCCCCAGCATTTT	CASSPSGDSNQPQHF